The 23 T cell receptor beta chains given below trace back to one sample, sequenced in a study of T cells after yellow fever vaccination. TCRdb called the 5' RACE reads again in MiXCR, with one record for every CDR3 protein. The sample lists some 600,000 distinct CDR3 sequences, 17% occurring once. This material consisted of PBMCs, taken less than 6 days after the first yellow fever vaccination. Every receptor here comes from a man aged 18 to 29 who received the YFV17D yellow fever vaccine.

V usage is TRBV6-2 or TRBV6-3 and J usage is TRBJ2-7; D is uncertain. Between the trimmed V and J ends, which lost 3 bases and 2 bases, there was a span of 8 bases. Germline CDR1 is MNHEY and CDR2 is SVGEGT. This CDR3 has 13 amino acids. The CDR3: CASSYKGTYEQYF. The CDR3 coding sequence is TGTGCCAGCAGTTATAAGGGCACCTACGAGCAGTACTTC.

This chain joins TRBV7-8 and TRBJ2-5; tentative D call: TRBD2 (6 bases). V lost 4 bases to trimming and J lost 5 bases, with 14 bases between them. CDR1 is SGHVS and CDR2 is FQNEAQ in the germline V gene. The CDR3 extends over 14 amino acids. The CDR3 region has the DNA TGTGCCAGCAGCTGGGGGGACCTGCGGGAGACCCAGTACTTC. Protein sequence: CASSWGDLRETQYF.

This chain joins TRBV4-1 and TRBJ2-2; tentative D call: TRBD2 (5 bases). V was shortened by 4 bases and J by 6 bases, with 15 bases between the two germline ends. CDR1 and CDR2 from the germline V gene are MGHRA and YSYEKL. This CDR3 comprises 15 residues. CDR3 bases: TGCGCCAGCAGCCCCCCGGGGAGTGGGGCCGGGGAGCTGTTTTTT. Translation gives CASSPPGSGAGELFF.

This clonotype was observed a handful of times. The chain links TRBV10-3 to TRBJ2-7, with D unclear. V lost 11 bases to trimming and J lost 6 bases, with 20 bases between them. The CDR3 sequence is 13 residues long. Per germline, CDR1 ENHRY and CDR2 SYGVKD. The DNA of the CDR3 is TGTGCCGTAAAGCCCGGCCAGATACTCGAGCAGTACTTC. Translated, it gives CAVKPGQILEQYF.

There are a few counts of this clonotype. This chain links TRBV5-1 with TRBJ1-4, with no clear D. Germline V lookup: CDR1 SGHRS, CDR2 YFSETQ. The CDR3 covers 13 residues. Trimming removed 0 bases at V and 8 bases at J, with 8 bases between. CDR3 amino acids: CASSLDKREKLFF. The CDR3 coding sequence is TGCGCCAGCAGCTTGGACAAGAGGGAAAAACTGTTTTTT.

Only a few counts were recorded for this clonotype. The DNA for the CDR3 is TGTGCCAGCAACCTTCAGGGGTGGGGCACTGAAGCTTTCTTT. It codes for CASNLQGWGTEAFF. The chain combines TRBV6-1 with TRBJ1-1; tentative D call: TRBD1 (6 bases). Germline V CDR1 and CDR2: MNHNS, SASEGT. V shed 7 bases and J shed 4 bases, with 16 bases lying between them. The CDR3 covers 14 residues.

This clonotype was recorded many times. The rearrangement links TRBV20-1 to TRBJ2-3; D ambiguous. CDR3 length: 14 amino acids. The germline CDR1 and CDR2 sequences are DFQATT and SNEGSKA (reference sequence). V was shortened by 2 bases and J by 4 bases, with 13 bases between the two germline ends. The CDR3 bases are TGCAGTGCTAGAATGGGTACTGGGGCAGATACGCAGTATTTT. It translates to CSARMGTGADTQYF.

This clonotype turned up a few times. The chain links TRBV20-1 to TRBJ2-7; the match to TRBD2 covers 9 bases. The trim removed 6 bases at V and 1 base at J, leaving 10 bases unmatched. This CDR3 is 15 amino acids long. CDR1 is DFQATT, CDR2 SNEGSKA, per germline (reference sequence). CDR3 sequence reads: CSATPAGGQSYEQYF. In DNA, the CDR3 is TGCAGTGCCACGCCAGCGGGGGGCCAATCCTACGAGCAGTACTTC.

This sequence joins TRBV6-5 and TRBJ1-5, with D maybe TRBD1 (5 bases). Germline CDR1 and CDR2: MNHEY and SVGAGI. V was cut by 2 bases and J by 1 base, with 9 bases left in between. This CDR3 has 15 amino acids. The CDR3 loop reads CASSYGGGSNQPQHF. CDR3 nucleotides: TGTGCCAGCAGTTACGGCGGGGGAAGCAATCAGCCCCAGCATTTT.

A few counts support this clonotype. This chain uses TRBV27 with TRBJ1-1; possible D gene TRBD1, 6 bases. Between the trimmed V and J ends, which lost 5 bases and 1 base, there was a span of 17 bases. This CDR3 has 16 residues. The V gene's germline CDR1 is MNHEY and CDR2 SMNVEV (reference sequence). In nucleotides, the CDR3 is TGTGCCAGCAGTCCACCCCAGGGGCGTGGGAACACTGAAGCTTTCTTT. This gives the protein CASSPPQGRGNTEAFF.

A few counts support this clonotype. This chain connects TRBV7-9 to TRBJ2-7; 11 nucleotides agree with TRBD2. Trimming took 4 bases from V and 4 from J; bases not matched to a gene: 12. The V gene's germline CDR1 is SEHNR and CDR2 FQNEAQ (reference sequence). The CDR3 loop spans 17 amino acids. The CDR3 bases are TGTGCCAGCAGCTCGCCGGCTGGGACTAGCGGACATTACGAGCAGTACGTC. It encodes CASSSPAGTSGHYEQYV.

This clonotype was counted a few times. This chain connects TRBV9 to TRBJ2-2; 7 nucleotides line up with TRBD1. The J segment lost 6 bases and the V segment lost 5 bases, leaving 4 bases of the junction unmatched. Germline V gene data show CDR1 as SGDLS and CDR2 as YYNGEE. This CDR3 region has 13 residues. The CDR3 region is CASRLQGSGELFF. The CDR3 region has the DNA TGTGCCAGCAGATTACAGGGGTCCGGGGAGCTGTTTTTT. Full variable domain (remainder filled in from reference TRBV9 and TRBJ2-2): DSGVTQTPKHLITATGQRVTLRCSPRSGDLSVYWYQQSLDQGLQFLIQYYNGEERAKGNILERFSAQQFPDLHSELNLSSLELGDSALYFCASRLQGSGELFFGEGSRLTVL.

The V and J genes are TRBV11-2 and TRBJ1-4; 8 nucleotides agree with TRBD1. The CDR3 extends over 14 amino acids. Germline values: CDR1 SGHAT, CDR2 FQNNGV. The trim removed 6 bases at V and 3 bases at J, leaving 3 bases unmatched. This CDR3 is CASRRTGSNEKLFF. The CDR3 DNA reads as TGTGCCAGCAGACGGACAGGGTCTAATGAAAAACTGTTTTTT.

This clonotype was counted many times. V is TRBV4-3 and J is TRBJ2-2; 8 bases are a match to TRBD1. This CDR3 has 17 residues. V was pared by 0 bases and J by 4 bases, with 7 bases of the junction left unmatched. Germline V lookup: CDR1 LGHNA, CDR2 YSLEER. In nucleotides, the CDR3 is TGCGCCAGCAGCCAAGATAGTCGGACAGGGAGCACCGGGGAGCTGTTTTTT. This translates into CASSQDSRTGSTGELFF.

The chain has TRBV6-1 and TRBJ2-1; the D gene is possibly TRBD1 (7 bases). Trimming removed 11 bases at V and 4 bases at J, with 21 bases between. The CDR3 is 15 residues long. Germline loops: CDR1 MNHNS, CDR2 SASEGT. CDR3 region: CAATKGQGGYNEQFF. The CDR3 nucleotides read TGTGCCGCTACCAAGGGGCAGGGGGGTTACAATGAGCAGTTCTTC.

This chain joins TRBV6-2 or TRBV6-3 and TRBJ1-1, with 7 nucleotides matching TRBD1. Per the germline V gene, CDR1 is MNHEY and CDR2 is SVGEGT. V lost 0 bases and J lost 5; bases outside the gene matches: 6. The CDR3 length is 15 residues. In DNA form, the CDR3 reads TGTGCCAGCAGTTACTCCCGGACAGGAGGGACTGAAGCTTTCTTT. It codes for CASSYSRTGGTEAFF.

This clonotype has a count of ten or more. The chain joins TRBV18 to TRBJ1-4; D unresolved. V shed 5 bases and J shed 8 bases, with 12 bases lying between them. This CDR3 has 13 residues. Germline V gene data show CDR1 as KGHSH and CDR2 as LQKENI. CDR3 coding DNA: TGTGCCAGCTCAAAAAGAGGGTACGAAAAACTGTTTTTT. Its protein product is CASSKRGYEKLFF.

V and J are TRBV12-3 or TRBV12-4 and TRBJ2-3; D gene uncertain. V was cut by 7 bases and J by 7 bases, with 21 bases left in between. The CDR3 extends over 15 amino acids. CDR3 amino acids: CASTPLMGPPNTQYF. As DNA, the CDR3 is TGTGCCAGCACCCCACTAATGGGTCCCCCTAATACGCAGTATTTT.

CDR3 loop: CASSLDSGTSALHEQFF. DNA of the CDR3: TGTGCCAGCAGTTTAGACTCCGGGACGAGTGCTTTGCATGAGCAGTTCTTC. The rearrangement links TRBV27 to TRBJ2-1, with D possibly being TRBD1 or TRBD2 (5 bases each). Germline CDR1 and CDR2: MNHEY and SMNVEV (reference sequence). The V gene lost 2 bases and the J gene lost 8 bases, with 22 bases spanning the gap. This CDR3 has 17 amino acids.

This clonotype was detected a few times. CDR3 region: CASSPEGRQGDTGELFF. CDR3 in DNA: TGCGCCAGCAGCCCCGAGGGGCGACAGGGAGACACCGGGGAGCTGTTTTTT. The chain couples TRBV5-1 to TRBJ2-2, with 7 nucleotides matching TRBD1. CDR1 is SGHRS, CDR2 YFSETQ, per germline. This CDR3 region has 17 residues. The V and J ends lost 4 bases and 3 bases, in that order; junction bases with no gene match: 12.

The genes are TRBV7-2 and TRBJ1-5; 7 nucleotides align to TRBD1. The ends lost 5 bases at V and 0 bases at J; junction bases unmatched: 4. CDR1 is SGHTA, CDR2 FQGNSA, per germline. This CDR3 is built from 15 residues. CDR3 coding DNA: TGTGCCAGCAGCCCCCAGGGGGATAGCAATCAGCCCCAGCATTTT. This codes for CASSPQGDSNQPQHF.

This sequence joins TRBV20-1 and TRBJ2-2; weak D call: TRBD2 (6 bases). This CDR3 is built from 15 residues. From germline, CDR1 is DFQATT and CDR2 SNEGSKA (reference sequence). Trimming left V 0 bases short and J 7 bases short, with 15 bases between. CDR3 nucleotide sequence: TGCAGTGCTAGAGACCTTATCGGGGGTGACGGGGAGCTGTTTTTT. It yields the protein CSARDLIGGDGELFF.

The V gene is TRBV15, the J gene TRBJ1-4; D might be TRBD1 (5 bases). CDR1 is LNHNV and CDR2 is YYDKDF in the germline V gene (reference sequence). The CDR3 contains 15 residues. The V and J ends lost 1 base and 12 bases respectively, with 18 bases between them. CDR3 bases: TGTGCCACCAGCAGAGTGGGTCTCGACAGTGAGGAACTGTTTTTT. Amino acid sequence: CATSRVGLDSEELFF.